The clone carrying this TCR beta chain has a single count. What it binds is not known. The data were taken from a study of a mutant IDH1 vaccine in newly diagnosed glioma. Trimming shortened V by 2 bases and J by 3 bases, and 10 bases separated the two germline ends. The CDR3 runs to 14 residues. The germline V gene encodes CDR1 MDHEN and CDR2 SYDVKM. Described time point: week 35, safety follow-up. A single vaccine dose contained 300 ug of mutant IDH1 20-mer peptide, and topical imiquimod was used with it. New WHO grade 3 or 4 IDH1-mutant, ATRX-lost astrocytomas were present in all donors. Some clones are missing from TCRdb's copy, which holds only in-frame ones; the method was immunoSEQ multiplex PCR. The top ten hold approximately 12% of the sample, which has about 68,000 clones, 84% seen once.

The source was PBMCs, collected from a glioma patient whose treatment included an IDH1 peptide vaccine. The TCR sequence derives from a man aged 18 to 29 with glioma. J is TRBJ1-1 and V is TRBV28; maybe TRBD1 (6 bases). CDR3 residues: CASSLAGQYTEAFF. The CDR3 DNA is TGTGCCAGCAGTTTAGCCGGACAGTACACTGAAGCTTTCTTT.